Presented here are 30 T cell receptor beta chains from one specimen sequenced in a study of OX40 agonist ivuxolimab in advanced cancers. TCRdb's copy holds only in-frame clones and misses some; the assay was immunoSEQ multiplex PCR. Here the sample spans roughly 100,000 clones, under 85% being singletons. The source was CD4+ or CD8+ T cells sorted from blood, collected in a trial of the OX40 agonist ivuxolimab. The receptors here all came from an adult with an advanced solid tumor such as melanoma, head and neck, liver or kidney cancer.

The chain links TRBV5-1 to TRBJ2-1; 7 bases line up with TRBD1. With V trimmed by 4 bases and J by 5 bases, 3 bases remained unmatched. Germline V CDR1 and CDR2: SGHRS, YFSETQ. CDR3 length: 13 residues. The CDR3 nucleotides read TGCGCCAGCAGCCCGGGACAGAACAATGAGCAGTTCTTC. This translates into CASSPGQNNEQFF.

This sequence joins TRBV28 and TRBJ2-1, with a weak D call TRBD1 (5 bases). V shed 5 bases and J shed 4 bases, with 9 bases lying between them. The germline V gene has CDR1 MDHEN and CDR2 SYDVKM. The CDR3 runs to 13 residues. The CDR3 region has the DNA TGTGCCAGCAGTGTCCCAGGGTACAATGAGCAGTTCTTC. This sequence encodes CASSVPGYNEQFF. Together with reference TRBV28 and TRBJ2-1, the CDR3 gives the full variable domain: DVKVTQSSRYLVKRTGEKVFLECVQDMDHENMFWYRQDPGLGLRLIYFSYDVKMKEKGDIPEGYSVSREKKERFSLILESASTNQTSMYLCASSVPGYNEQFFGPGTRLTVL.

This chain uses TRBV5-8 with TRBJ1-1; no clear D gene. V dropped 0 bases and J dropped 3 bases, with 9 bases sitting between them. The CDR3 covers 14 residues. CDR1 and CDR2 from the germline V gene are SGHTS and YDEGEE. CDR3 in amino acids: CASSLGGLDTEAFF. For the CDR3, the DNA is TGTGCCAGCAGCTTGGGGGGTTTGGACACTGAAGCTTTCTTT.

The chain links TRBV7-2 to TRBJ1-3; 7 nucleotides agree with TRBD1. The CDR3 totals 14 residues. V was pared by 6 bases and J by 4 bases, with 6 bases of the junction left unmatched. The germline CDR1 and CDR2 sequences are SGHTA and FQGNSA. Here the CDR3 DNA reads TGTGCCAGCAGATTACAGGGGCCCGGAAACACCATATATTTT. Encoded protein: CASRLQGPGNTIYF.

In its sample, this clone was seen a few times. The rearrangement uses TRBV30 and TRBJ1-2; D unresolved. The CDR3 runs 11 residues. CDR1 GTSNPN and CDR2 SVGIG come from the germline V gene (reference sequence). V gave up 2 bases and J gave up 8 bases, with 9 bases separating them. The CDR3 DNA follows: TGTGCCTGGAGTCCAGGAAAGGGCTACACCTTC. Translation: CAWSPGKGYTF.

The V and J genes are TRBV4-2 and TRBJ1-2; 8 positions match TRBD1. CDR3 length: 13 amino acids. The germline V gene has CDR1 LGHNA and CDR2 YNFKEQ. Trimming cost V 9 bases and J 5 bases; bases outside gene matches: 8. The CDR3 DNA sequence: TGTGCCAGTGGACAGGGCGGCGCATATGGCTACACCTTC. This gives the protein CASGQGGAYGYTF.

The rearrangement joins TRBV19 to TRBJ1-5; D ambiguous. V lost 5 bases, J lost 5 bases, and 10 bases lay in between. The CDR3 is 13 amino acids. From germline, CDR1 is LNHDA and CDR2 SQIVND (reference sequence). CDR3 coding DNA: TGTGCCAGTAGTCTAATAAACGATCAGCCCCAGCATTTT. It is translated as CASSLINDQPQHF.

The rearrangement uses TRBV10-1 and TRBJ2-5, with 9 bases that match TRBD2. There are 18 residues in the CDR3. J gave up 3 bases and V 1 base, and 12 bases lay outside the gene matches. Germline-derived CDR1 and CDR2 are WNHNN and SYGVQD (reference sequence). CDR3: CASSEWLLPAGGEETQYF. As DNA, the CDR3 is TGCGCCAGCAGTGAGTGGCTACTACCAGCGGGAGGAGAAGAGACCCAGTACTTC.

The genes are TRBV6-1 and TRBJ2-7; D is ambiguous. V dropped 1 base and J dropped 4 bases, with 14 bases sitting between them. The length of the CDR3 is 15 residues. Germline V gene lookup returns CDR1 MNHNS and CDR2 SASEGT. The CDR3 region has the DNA TGTGCCAGCAGTGAAGACTGGAGTCCGAGTTACGAGCAGTACTTC. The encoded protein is CASSEDWSPSYEQYF.

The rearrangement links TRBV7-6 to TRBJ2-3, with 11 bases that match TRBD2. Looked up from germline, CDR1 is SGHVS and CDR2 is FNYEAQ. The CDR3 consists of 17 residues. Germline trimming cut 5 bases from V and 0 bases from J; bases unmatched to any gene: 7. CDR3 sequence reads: CASSPWTSGPSTDTQYF. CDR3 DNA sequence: TGTGCCAGCAGCCCCTGGACTAGCGGGCCTAGCACAGATACGCAGTATTTT.

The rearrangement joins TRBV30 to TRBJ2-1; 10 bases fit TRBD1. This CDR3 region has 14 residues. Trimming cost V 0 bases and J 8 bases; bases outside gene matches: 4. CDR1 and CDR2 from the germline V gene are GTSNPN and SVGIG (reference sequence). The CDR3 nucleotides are TGTGCCTGGAGTGTAAGGACAGGGGGTGATGAGCAGTTCTTC. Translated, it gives CAWSVRTGGDEQFF.

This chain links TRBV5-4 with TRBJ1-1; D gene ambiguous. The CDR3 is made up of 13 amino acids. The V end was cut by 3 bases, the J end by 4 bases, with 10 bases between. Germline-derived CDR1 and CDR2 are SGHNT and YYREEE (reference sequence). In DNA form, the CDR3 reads TGTGCCAGCAGCTCCAGCCCTTTCACTGAAGCTTTCTTT. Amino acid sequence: CASSSSPFTEAFF.

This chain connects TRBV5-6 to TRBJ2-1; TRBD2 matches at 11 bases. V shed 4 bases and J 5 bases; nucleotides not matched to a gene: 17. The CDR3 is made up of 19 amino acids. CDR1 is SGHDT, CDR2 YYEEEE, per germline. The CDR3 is CASSHNPRGLAEINNEQFF. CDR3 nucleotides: TGTGCCAGCAGCCACAACCCGAGGGGACTAGCGGAAATAAACAATGAGCAGTTCTTC.

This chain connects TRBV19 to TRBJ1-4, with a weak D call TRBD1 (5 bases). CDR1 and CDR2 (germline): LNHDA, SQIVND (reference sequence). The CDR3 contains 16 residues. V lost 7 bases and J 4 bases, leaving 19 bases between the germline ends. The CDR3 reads CASKRGSTGLNEKLFF. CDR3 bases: TGTGCCAGTAAAAGGGGATCCACAGGACTTAATGAAAAACTGTTTTTT.

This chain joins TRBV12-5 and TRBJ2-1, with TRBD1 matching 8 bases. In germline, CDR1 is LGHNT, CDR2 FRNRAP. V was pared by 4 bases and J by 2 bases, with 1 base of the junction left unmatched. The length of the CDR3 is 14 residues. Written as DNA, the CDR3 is TGTGCTAGTGGTTCAGGGGGCGCCTACAATGAGCAGTTCTTC. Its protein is CASGSGGAYNEQFF.

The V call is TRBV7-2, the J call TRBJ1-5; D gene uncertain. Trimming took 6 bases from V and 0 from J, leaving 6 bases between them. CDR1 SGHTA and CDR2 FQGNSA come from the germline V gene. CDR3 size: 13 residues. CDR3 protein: CASSFYSNQPQHF. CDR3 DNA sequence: TGTGCCAGCAGTTTTTATAGCAATCAGCCCCAGCATTTT.

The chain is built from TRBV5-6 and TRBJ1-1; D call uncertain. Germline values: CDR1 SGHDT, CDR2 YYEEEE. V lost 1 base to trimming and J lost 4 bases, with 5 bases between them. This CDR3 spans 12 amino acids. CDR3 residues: CASSLTATEAFF. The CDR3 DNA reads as TGTGCCAGCAGCTTGACAGCCACTGAAGCTTTCTTT.

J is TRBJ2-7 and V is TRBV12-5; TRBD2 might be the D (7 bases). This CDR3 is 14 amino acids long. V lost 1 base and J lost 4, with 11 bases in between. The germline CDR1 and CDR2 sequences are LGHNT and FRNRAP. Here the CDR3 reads CASGLEGGAYEQYF. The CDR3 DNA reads TGTGCTAGTGGTTTGGAGGGGGGGGCGTACGAGCAGTACTTC.

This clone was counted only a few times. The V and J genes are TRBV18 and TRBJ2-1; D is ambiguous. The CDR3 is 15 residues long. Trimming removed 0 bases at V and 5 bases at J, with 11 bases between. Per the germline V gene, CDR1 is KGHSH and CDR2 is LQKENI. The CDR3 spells CASSPPSLPDNEQFF. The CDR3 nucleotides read TGTGCCAGCTCACCACCGTCGCTGCCAGACAATGAGCAGTTCTTC.

CDR3 sequence: CASSAGGDQPQHF. As DNA, the CDR3 is TGTGCCAGCAGCGCCGGGGGGGATCAGCCCCAGCATTTT. V is TRBV7-3 and J is TRBJ1-5, with a possible D match to TRBD1 (5 bases). Deletions cut 5 bases from V and 5 bases from J, with 10 bases between. Germline CDR1 reads SGHTA; CDR2 reads FQGTGA. The CDR3 runs to 13 residues.

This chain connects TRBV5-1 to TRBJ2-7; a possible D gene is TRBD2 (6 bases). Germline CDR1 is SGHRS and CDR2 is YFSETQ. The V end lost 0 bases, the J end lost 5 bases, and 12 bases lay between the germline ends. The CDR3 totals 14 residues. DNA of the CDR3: TGCGCCAGCAGCTTGGCGCTAGCGCCCCACGAGCAGTACTTC. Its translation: CASSLALAPHEQYF.

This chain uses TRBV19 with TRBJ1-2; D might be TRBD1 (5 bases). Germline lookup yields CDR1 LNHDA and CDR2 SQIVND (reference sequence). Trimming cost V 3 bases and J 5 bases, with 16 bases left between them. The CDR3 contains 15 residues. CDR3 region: CASSIGRGEVYGYTF. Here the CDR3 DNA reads TGTGCCAGTAGTATCGGTCGGGGCGAGGTATATGGCTACACCTTC.

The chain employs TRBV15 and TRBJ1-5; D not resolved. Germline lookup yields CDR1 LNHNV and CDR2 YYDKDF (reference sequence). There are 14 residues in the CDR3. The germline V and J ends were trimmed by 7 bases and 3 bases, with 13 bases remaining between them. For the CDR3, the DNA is TGTGCCACCAACTCCCTGGATAACAATCAGCCCCAGCATTTT. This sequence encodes CATNSLDNNQPQHF.

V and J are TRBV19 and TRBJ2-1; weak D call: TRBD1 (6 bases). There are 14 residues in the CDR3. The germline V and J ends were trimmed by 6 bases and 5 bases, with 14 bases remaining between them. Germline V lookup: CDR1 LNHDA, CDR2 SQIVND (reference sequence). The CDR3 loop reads CASSPTGWDNEQFF. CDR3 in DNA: TGTGCCAGTAGCCCCACAGGGTGGGACAATGAGCAGTTCTTC.

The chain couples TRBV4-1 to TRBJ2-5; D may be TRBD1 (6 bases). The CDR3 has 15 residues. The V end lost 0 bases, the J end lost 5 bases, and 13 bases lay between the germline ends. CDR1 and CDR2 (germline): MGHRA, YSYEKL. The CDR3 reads CASSQEGAVGETQYF. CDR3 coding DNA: TGCGCCAGCAGCCAAGAGGGGGCGGTTGGGGAGACCCAGTACTTC.

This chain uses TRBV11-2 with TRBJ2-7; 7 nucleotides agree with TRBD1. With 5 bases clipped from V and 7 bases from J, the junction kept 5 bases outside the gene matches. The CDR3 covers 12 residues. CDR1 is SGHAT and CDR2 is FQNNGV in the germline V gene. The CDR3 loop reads CASSPGGSEQYF. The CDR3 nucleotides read TGTGCCAGCAGCCCAGGGGGATCGGAGCAGTACTTC.

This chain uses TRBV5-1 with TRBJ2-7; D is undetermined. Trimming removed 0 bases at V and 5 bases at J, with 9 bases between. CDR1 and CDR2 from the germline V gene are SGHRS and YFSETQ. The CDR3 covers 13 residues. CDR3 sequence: CASSLETPHEQYF. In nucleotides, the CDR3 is TGCGCCAGCAGCTTGGAGACCCCCCACGAGCAGTACTTC. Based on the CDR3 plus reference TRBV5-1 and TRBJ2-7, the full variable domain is KAGVTQTPRYLIKTRGQQVTLSCSPISGHRSVSWYQQTPGQGLQFLFEYFSETQRNKGNFPGRFSGRQFSNSRSEMNVSTLELGDSALYLCASSLETPHEQYFGPGTRLTVT.

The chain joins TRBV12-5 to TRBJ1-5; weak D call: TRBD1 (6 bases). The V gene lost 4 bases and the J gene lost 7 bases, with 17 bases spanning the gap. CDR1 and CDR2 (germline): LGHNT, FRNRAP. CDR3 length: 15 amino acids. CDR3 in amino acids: CASGSRGGVEQPQHF. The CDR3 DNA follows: TGTGCTAGTGGTTCCAGAGGGGGGGTGGAACAGCCCCAGCATTTT.

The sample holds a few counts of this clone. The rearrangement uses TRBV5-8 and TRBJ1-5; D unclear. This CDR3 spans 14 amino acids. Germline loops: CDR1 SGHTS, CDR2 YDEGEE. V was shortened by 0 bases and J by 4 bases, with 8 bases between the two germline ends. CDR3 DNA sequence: TGTGCCAGCAGCTTGGAGGACCTTAATCAGCCCCAGCATTTT. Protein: CASSLEDLNQPQHF.

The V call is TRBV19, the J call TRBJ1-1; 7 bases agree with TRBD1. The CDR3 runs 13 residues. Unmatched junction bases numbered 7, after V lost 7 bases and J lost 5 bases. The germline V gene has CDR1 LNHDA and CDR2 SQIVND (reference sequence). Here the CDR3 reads CASNTGVGTEAFF. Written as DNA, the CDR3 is TGTGCCAGTAACACAGGGGTTGGGACTGAAGCTTTCTTT.